The present T cell receptor beta chain was sequenced within a study of T cell responses to AZD1222 COVID-19 vaccine. This clone appeared a few times. Libraries were prepared by immunoSEQ multiplex PCR; TCRdb keeps only in-frame clonotypes and omits some of them. The profile shows approximately 67,000 clones, more than 80% of them singletons. This CDR3 region has 13 residues. Germline CDR1 is SNHLY and CDR2 is FYNNEI. V lost 1 base, J lost 5 bases, and 9 bases lay in between. The TCR comes from an adult in good health. This rearrangement joins TRBV2 to TRBJ2-7, with D uncertain. The input for sequencing was peripheral blood, taken on day 0 of AZD1222 vaccination. The CDR3 sequence: CASSEGFLDEQYF. DNA for the CDR3: TGTGCCAGCAGTGAAGGGTTTTTGGACGAGCAGTACTTC.